This is a list of T cell receptor beta chains from one sample in a study of T cells after somatic rescue of genetic block. The method was immunoSEQ multiplex PCR; TCRdb's version includes in-frame clones alone and lacks a portion of them. Of about 72,000 clones detected, roughly 90% appear once; the ten largest clones hold 2.8%. The sequenced material came from peripheral blood mononuclear cells (PBMCs). These receptors all come from a man younger than 45. The CDR3 runs from the conserved cysteine through the conserved F or W. The order of the fields is J gene, V gene, clone size, D gene, CDR3 DNA, CDR3 protein. D genes are given only for firm matches. Not all rows give a size; the values are once, few, many and, for expanded clones, a class.

>TRBJ1-2|TRBV21-1|-|-
TGTGCCAGCCGGCCAGGAACCTATGGCTACACCTTC
CASRPGTYGYTF
>TRBJ2-2|TRBV19|-|TRBD2
TGTGCCAGTAGTATCGGGCTAGCGGGAGGGCGTACCGGGGAGCTGTTTTTT
CASSIGLAGGRTGELFF
>TRBJ2-7|TRBV5-6|once|-
TGTGCCAGCAGCTTGGCCGGGACCCTCGATTCCTTC
CASSLAGTLDSF
>TRBJ1-1|TRBV28|-|-
TGTGCCAGCAGTTGGATGGGGTCTTCCACTGAAGCTTTCTTT
CASSWMGSSTEAFF
>TRBJ2-1|TRBV7-7|-|TRBD1
TGTGCTAGCAGCTCACGGACAGGGTACGGTGAGCAGTTCTTC
CASSSRTGYGEQFF
>TRBJ1-1|TRBV5-5|-|TRBD1
TGTGCCAGCAGCTTGGGAGGAACAGGGGGCGGAGGAGCTTTCTTT
CASSLGGTGGGGAFF
>TRBJ2-1|TRBV19|-|TRBD2
TGTGCCAGTAGTATAGTGCCTAGCGGTTACAATGAGCAGTTCTTC
CASSIVPSGYNEQFF
>TRBJ2-1|TRBV29-1|-|TRBD2
TGCAGCGGGGGACTAGCGGGAGGCATAAGGGGAAGCGAGCAGTTCTTC
CSGGLAGGIRGSEQFF
>TRBJ1-2|TRBV6-5|-|-
TGTGCCAGCAGTTACCAGGGCTTGCGCACCTTC
CASSYQGLRTF
>TRBJ1-2|TRBV19|-|-
TGTGCCAGTAGTATTACGGGACTAAAATCTGGCTACACCTTC
CASSITGLKSGYTF
>TRBJ2-7|TRBV7-9|-|-
TGTGCCAGCAACAACCTCTTGGCCGGGAGCTCCTACGAGCAGTACTTC
CASNNLLAGSSYEQYF
>TRBJ2-7|TRBV19|-|TRBD2
TGTGCCAGTAGTAGCGGGGGGACCTACGAGCAGTACTTC
CASSSGGTYEQYF
>TRBJ2-7|TRBV4-3|-|-
TGCGCCAGCAGCCAAGGTTCGGGCCGTAGCTCCTACGAGCAGTACTTC
CASSQGSGRSSYEQYF
>TRBJ2-6|TRBV5-1|-|-
TGCGCCAGCAGCAGAGGGATCGGTGGGGCCAACGTCCTGACTTTC
CASSRGIGGANVLTF
>TRBJ2-2|TRBV2|-|-
TGTGCCAGCATCCAGTGGAGCGAGAACACCGGGGAGCTGTTTTTT
CASIQWSENTGELFF
>TRBJ2-6|TRBV19|-|-
TGTGCCAGTAGTATGGGCAGGGTCTCTGGGGCCAACGTCCTGACTTTC
CASSMGRVSGANVLTF
>TRBJ2-5|TRBV19|-|-
TGTGCCAGTAGTATAGTAGATAGCTGGGAGACCCAGTACTTC
CASSIVDSWETQYF
>TRBJ1-1|TRBV29-1|-|-
TGTAGCGTTGAATTTAACACTGAAGCTTTCTTT
CSVEFNTEAFF
>TRBJ1-1|TRBV27|-|-
TGTGCCAGCAGGGCGTTGAACACTGAAGCTTTCTTT
CASRALNTEAFF
>TRBJ1-1|TRBV5-4|once|TRBD1
TGTGCCAGCAGCCGAGGGGACAGGAGGGCGAACACTGAAGCTTTCTTT
CASSRGDRRANTEAFF
>TRBJ2-2|TRBV6-1|-|TRBD2
TGTGCCAGCAGTGTCGTCGGGAGGGGCACCGGGGAGCTGTTTTTT
CASSVVGRGTGELFF
>TRBJ2-3|TRBV7-9|few|TRBD1
TGTGCCAGCAGCTTAGCCCTTGACAGGGGACATAAGGATACGCAGTATTTT
CASSLALDRGHKDTQYF
>TRBJ1-3|TRBV30|-|-
TGTGCCTGGAGTGCATCGAACGGTGGTTGGGGAAACACCATATATTTT
CAWSASNGGWGNTIYF
>TRBJ2-2|TRBV5-1|-|-
TGCGCCAGCAGCCCACGACCTAACACCGGGGAGCTGTTTTTT
CASSPRPNTGELFF
>TRBJ2-6|TRBV7-2|-|-
TGTGCCAGCAGCTTAGAAGGGACACGGAGGGCCAACGTCCTGACTTTC
CASSLEGTRRANVLTF